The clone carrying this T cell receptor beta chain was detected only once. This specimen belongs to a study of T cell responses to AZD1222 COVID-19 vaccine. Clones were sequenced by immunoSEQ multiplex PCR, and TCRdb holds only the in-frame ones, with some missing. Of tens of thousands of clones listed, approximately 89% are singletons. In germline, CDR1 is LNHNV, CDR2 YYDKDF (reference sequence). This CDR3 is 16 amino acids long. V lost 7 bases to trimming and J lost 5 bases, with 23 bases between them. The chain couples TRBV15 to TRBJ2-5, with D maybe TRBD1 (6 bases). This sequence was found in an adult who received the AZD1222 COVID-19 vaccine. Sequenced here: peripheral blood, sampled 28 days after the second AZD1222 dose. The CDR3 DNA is TGTGCCACCATGAACACGGGACACCAAGGGTGGGAGACCCAGTACTTC. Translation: CATMNTGHQGWETQYF.